This T cell receptor beta chain derives from a study of Graves' ophthalmopathy and Graves' hyperthyroidism (dated by TCRdb to between 2018 and 2020). Turning to the overall study: Peripheral blood was collected at initial diagnosis, prior to any treatment. In total, around 130 blood samples were TCR-sequenced: fewer than 50 ophthalmopathy, approximately 80 hyperthyroidism and about 17 hyperthyroidism-to-ophthalmopathy patients. Following sampling, methimazole starting at 30 mg daily was administered to hyperthyroidism patients, and high-dose intravenous methylprednisolone was administered to ophthalmopathy patients. For independent validation, a separate cohort was made up of approximately 19 hyperthyroidism patients plus 17 patients who later progressed from hyperthyroidism to ophthalmopathy. TCR beta repertoire signatures were used to distinguish Graves' ophthalmopathy from Graves' hyperthyroidism and to predict progression to ophthalmopathy. The 100 discovery patients were randomly split 7:3 into training and test sets. To explore V-J signatures that separate ophthalmopathy from hyperthyroidism, a discovery set of about a hundred patients was enrolled, consisting of about 45 with ophthalmopathy and around 57 with stable hyperthyroidism. T-cell repertoires of thyroid tissue and blood were compared in 5 or 6 hyperthyroidism patients. Paper-wide results and their limitations: In validation, the model predicted ophthalmopathy progression with roughly 68% sensitivity and 72.22% specificity; 12 predicted patients were CT-confirmed with GO in a median of approximately 6.5 months. No statistical method was used to set the sample size in advance, and the investigators knew which group each participant was assigned to. Most of the expanded thyroid clonotypes with a frequency above 0.001 were also detected in blood, and it was suggested that the thyroid immune response may be reflected by blood repertoires. Ophthalmopathy was separated from stable hyperthyroidism by the 13-signature model with 85% to 90% sensitivity and 81% to 84% specificity in cross-validation and with 80%/75% in the test set.

The sample holds a few counts of this clonotype. Which antigen it targets is not known. A much larger clone differs by one base, so this may be a read error. Ophthalmopathy patients had moderately to severely active disease, Clinical Activity Score of at least 3, NOSPECS grade of at least 4, and disease duration under 3 months. Patients with other autoimmune diseases, uncontrolled infections, pregnancy or lactation were excluded. Diagnosis relied on clinical symptoms, serum thyroxine, TRAb, thyroid ultrasound and orbital computed tomography. Using Ficoll-Paque density gradient centrifugation, PBMCs were isolated from 9.5 to 10 ml of fresh peripheral blood. Total RNA was extracted using Trizol reagent, and RNA quality was checked on an Agilent 2100 Bioanalyzer. For repertoire sequencing, TCR beta CDR3 regions were amplified from RNA transcripts. The first round was an RT-PCR using HTBI primers with the Qiagen OneStep RT-PCR kit, and this first round was followed by a second-round multiplex PCR, then size selection and purification. Sequencing of the libraries was carried out on an Illumina HiSeq2000 in paired-end mode with 100 bp reads. The study's processing was this. Reads were processed with SOAPnuke, discarding reads with adapters, uncalled bases, mean Phred below 15, or no exact constant-primer or identifier match. COPE v1.2.5 was used to merge the high-quality paired reads. Each unique nucleotide sequence was treated as a clonotype, and MiTCR v1.1 was used to align the clonotypes to the IMGT TRB V, D and J references. Analysis was restricted to V-J combinations with a frequency above 0.0001, which covered roughly 99% of repertoires. For each V-J combination, a TCR clonal expansion and chaos score was defined as F50 clonal expansion divided by the chaos observed in the TCRdist matrix. Features were reduced by Welch's t-statistics and random forest to over ten V-J combinations, which fed a naive Bayes classifier. The similarity between thyroid and blood repertoires was quantified using the Morisita-Horn index. TCRdb redid the processing of the public reads, applying fastp at Q25 and MiXCR, and retained in-frame beta chains. Duplicate CDR3 protein sequences are folded into a single record with the most common DNA and genes. The V and J calls and clone size are TCRdb's, not the authors'. The sample yields 450,000 or so distinct CDR3 sequences; around an eighth were counted once. The top ten clonotypes cover approximately 9.8% of the sample.

From its cysteine to its phenylalanine, the CDR3 spans 15 amino acids. The only DNA kept is the CDR3, 45 bases in frame from the first base. V sheds 2 bases and J sheds 6 bases, leaving 11 bases between their ends. The germline V gene gives CDR1 as LGHNA and CDR2 as YNFKEQ. The material sequenced was blood. The sequence was obtained from a woman in her 30s with Graves' ophthalmopathy. Donor details come from another sample of the same person, matched by shared clones. The V gene is TRBV4-2 and the J gene is TRBJ1-6, with a tentative D gene TRBD1 over 6 matching bases. Read as DNA, the sequence is TGTGCCAGCAGCCAAACAGGGTTTGGTAATTCACCCCTCCACTTT. Translated, this is CASSQTGFGNSPLHF.